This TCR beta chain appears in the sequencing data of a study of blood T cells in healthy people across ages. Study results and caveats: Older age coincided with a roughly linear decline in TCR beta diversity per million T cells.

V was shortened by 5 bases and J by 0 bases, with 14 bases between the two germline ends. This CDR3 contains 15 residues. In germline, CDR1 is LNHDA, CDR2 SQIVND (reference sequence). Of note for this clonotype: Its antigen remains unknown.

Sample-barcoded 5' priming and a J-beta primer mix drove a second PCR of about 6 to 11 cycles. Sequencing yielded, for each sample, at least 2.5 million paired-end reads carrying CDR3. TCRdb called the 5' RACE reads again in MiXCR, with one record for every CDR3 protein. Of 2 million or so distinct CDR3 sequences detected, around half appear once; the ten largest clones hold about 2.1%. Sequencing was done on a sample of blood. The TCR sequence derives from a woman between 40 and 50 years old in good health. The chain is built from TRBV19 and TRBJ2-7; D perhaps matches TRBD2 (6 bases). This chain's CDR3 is CASSSAGGPSYEQYF. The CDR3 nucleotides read TGTGCCAGTAGTTCTGCCGGGGGACCCTCCTACGAGCAGTACTTC.